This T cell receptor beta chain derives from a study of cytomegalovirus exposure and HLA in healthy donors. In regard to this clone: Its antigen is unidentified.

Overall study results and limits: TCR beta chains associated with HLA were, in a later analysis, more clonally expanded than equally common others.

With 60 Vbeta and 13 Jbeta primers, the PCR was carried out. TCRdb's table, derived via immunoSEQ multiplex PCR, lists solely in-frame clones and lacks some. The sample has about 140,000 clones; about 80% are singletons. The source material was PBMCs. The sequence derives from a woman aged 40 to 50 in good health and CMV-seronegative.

CDR3: CAIRRAGGNYEQYF. In nucleotides, the CDR3 is TGTGCCATCAGGAGAGCGGGAGGAAACTACGAGCAGTACTTC. V and J are TRBV10-3 and TRBJ2-7; 9 bases map to TRBD2. Germline values: CDR1 ENHRY, CDR2 SYGVKD. CDR3 length equals 14 residues. Losses at the gene ends were 6 bases for V and 3 bases for J; bases not matched to a gene: 6.